Below are 21 T cell receptor beta chains sequenced from a single sample in a study of CD8+CD57+ T cells in acquired aplastic anemia. CDR3 and TCR beta VDJ profiling relied on a genomic DNA template. One entry per CDR3 protein results from TCRdb running MiXCR on the reads. The sample holds about 200,000 distinct CDR3 sequences, about 62% seen once. The sequenced patients had an expansion of CD8+CD57+ cells seen by flow cytometry. What was sequenced was sorted CD4+, CD8+, or CD8+CD57+ T cells (not recorded which) from PBMCs. The receptors come from a human donor with aplastic anemia.

The rearrangement joins TRBV20-1 to TRBJ1-1; D gene ambiguous. This CDR3 contains 14 residues. From germline, CDR1 is DFQATT and CDR2 SNEGSKA (reference sequence). V lost 3 bases and J lost 4, with 15 bases in between. The CDR3 nucleotides read TGCAGTGCTAGGTTAAGCATGTCATCCACTGAAGCTTTCTTT. This sequence encodes CSARLSMSSTEAFF.

This clonotype has more than one count but fewer than ten. CDR3 loop: CASSSPLRGELFF. CDR3 coding DNA: TGTGCCAGCAGCTCCCCCCTTCGTGGGGAGCTGTTTTTT. V gene TRBV7-3 combines with J gene TRBJ2-2; no reliable D call. Germline loops: CDR1 SGHTA, CDR2 FQGTGA. This CDR3 contains 13 residues. V was cut by 4 bases and J by 8 bases, with 11 bases left in between.

The chain uses TRBV12-3 or TRBV12-4 and TRBJ1-2, with 7 bases matching TRBD1. CDR3 size: 14 residues. Trimming removed 4 bases from V and 4 bases from J; junction bases left unmatched: 6. Here the CDR3 reads CASSSIGTVYGYTF. The CDR3 region has the DNA TGTGCCAGCAGTTCTATAGGGACAGTCTATGGCTACACCTTC.

This clonotype has only a few counts. The chain combines TRBV7-2 with TRBJ2-5; D is uncertain. The CDR3 is 13 residues long. Trimming pared 1 base from V and 1 base from J, leaving 4 bases between. CDR1 is SGHTA and CDR2 is FQGNSA in the germline V gene. The CDR3 reads CASSLEIQETQYF. The CDR3 region has the DNA TGTGCCAGCAGCTTAGAAATCCAAGAGACCCAGTACTTC.

The chain has TRBV7-4 and TRBJ2-1; 7 bases are a match to TRBD1. With V trimmed by 5 bases and J by 4 bases, 14 bases remained unmatched. Germline V lookup: CDR1 SGHVT, CDR2 SQSDAQ. This CDR3 region has 17 residues. The CDR3 is CASSPTTRGTAYNEQFF. The CDR3 nucleotides read TGTGCCAGCAGCCCCACGACAAGGGGGACAGCTTACAATGAGCAGTTCTTC.

V gene TRBV20-1 combines with J gene TRBJ2-7; D may be TRBD1 (8 bases). V was cut by 5 bases and J by 7 bases, with 18 bases left in between. The CDR3 is made up of 13 amino acids. Germline V gene data show CDR1 as DFQATT and CDR2 as SNEGSKA (reference sequence). The CDR3 coding sequence is TGCAGTGCTTACAGGGGGGGCTCCCGGGAGCAGTACTTC. Protein sequence: CSAYRGGSREQYF.

The genes are TRBV12-3 or TRBV12-4 and TRBJ2-3; 12 nucleotides line up with TRBD2. V dropped 6 bases and J dropped 2; count of bases not matched to a gene: 6. The CDR3 is made up of 16 amino acids. The DNA for the CDR3 is TGTGCCAGCAGCCAAGGACTAGCGGGGCCCACAGATACGCAGTATTTT. Encoded protein: CASSQGLAGPTDTQYF.

The V and J genes are TRBV15 and TRBJ2-7; D unresolved. Germline-derived CDR1 and CDR2 are LNHNV and YYDKDF (reference sequence). The CDR3 covers 17 residues. With 0 bases removed from V and 3 bases from J, the gap between germline ends came to 18 bases. The CDR3 DNA reads as TGTGCCACCAGCAGAGAAGATTGGGCTAGTGGTCGCTACGAGCAGTACTTC. The encoded protein is CATSREDWASGRYEQYF.

This chain links TRBV29-1 with TRBJ2-3, with 14 bases lining up with TRBD2. V shed 6 bases, J shed 9 bases, and the junction held 2 bases outside the gene matches. CDR3 length: 12 amino acids. CDR1 is SQVTM and CDR2 is ANQGSEA in the germline V gene. The CDR3 loop is CSVGLAGETQYF. The CDR3 region has the DNA TGCAGCGTGGGACTAGCGGGAGAGACGCAGTATTTT.

The sample holds one count of this clonotype. The gene calls are TRBV24-1 and TRBJ2-3; 8 bases agree with TRBD1. Losses at the gene ends were 3 bases for V and 3 bases for J; bases not matched to a gene: 4. Germline CDR1 and CDR2: KGHDR and SFDVKD. The CDR3 contains 15 residues. The CDR3: CATSDRTGLTDTQYF. The CDR3 DNA is TGTGCCACCAGTGATCGGACAGGGTTAACAGATACGCAGTATTTT.

The genes are TRBV20-1 and TRBJ2-1; D is possibly TRBD2 (5 bases). The germline CDR1 and CDR2 sequences are DFQATT and SNEGSKA (reference sequence). Trimming took off 4 bases at V and 0 bases at J, with 19 bases between the two ends. The CDR3 runs 17 residues. The CDR3 sequence: CSATPVSRGGSYNEQFF. CDR3 nucleotides: TGCAGTGCTACCCCGGTGTCTCGAGGAGGCTCCTACAATGAGCAGTTCTTC.

This clonotype turned up a few times. J is TRBJ1-5 and V is TRBV7-3; 9 bases line up with TRBD1. In germline, CDR1 is SGHTA, CDR2 FQGTGA. V shed 2 bases, J shed 2 bases, and the junction held 4 bases outside the gene matches. CDR3 length equals 16 residues. The CDR3 bases are TGTGCCAGCAGCTTATTGGACAGGGGTGGCAATCAGCCCCAGCATTTT. Translated, it gives CASSLLDRGGNQPQHF.

The rearrangement joins TRBV20-1 to TRBJ1-5; D not certain. Trimming pared 1 base from V and 9 bases from J, leaving 16 bases between. Germline V lookup: CDR1 DFQATT, CDR2 SNEGSKA (reference sequence). The CDR3 has 14 amino acids. As DNA, the CDR3 is TGCAGTGCTAGAGCTGGAACACGGGATGGGCCCCAGCATTTT. It is translated as CSARAGTRDGPQHF.

With respect to this clonotype: Just one base apart from a much larger clone, this may be a read error. The genes are TRBV4-1 and TRBJ2-7; D might be TRBD1 (7 bases). Trimming left V 0 bases short and J 4 bases short, with 31 bases between. CDR1 MGHRA and CDR2 YSYEKL come from the germline V gene. The CDR3 length is 21 residues. The CDR3 loop reads CASSQDWGAGQSGLGVYEQYF. For the CDR3, the DNA is TGCGCCAGCAGCCAAGATTGGGGGGCGGGACAGAGCGGGTTGGGGGTTTACGAGCAGTACTTC.

The chain has TRBV4-3 and TRBJ1-6, with D maybe TRBD1 (6 bases). From germline, CDR1 is LGHNA and CDR2 YSLEER. Trimming pared 0 bases from V and 9 bases from J, leaving 12 bases between. This CDR3 comprises 15 residues. This CDR3 is CASSQEGGRGSPLHF. CDR3 sequence (DNA): TGCGCCAGCAGCCAAGAAGGGGGGCGCGGTTCACCCCTCCACTTT.

V usage is TRBV7-2 and J usage is TRBJ1-2; no reliable D call. CDR3 length: 16 residues. V lost 3 bases and J lost 5, with 19 bases in between. Germline values: CDR1 SGHTA, CDR2 FQGNSA. The DNA for the CDR3 is TGTGCCAGCAGCTTCAGCGGTGTCCAGTCCTGGTATGGCTACACCTTC. This translates into CASSFSGVQSWYGYTF.

The chain carries TRBV19 and TRBJ1-6; the D is unclear. The CDR3 totals 15 residues. Germline V gene sequence: CDR1 LNHDA, CDR2 SQIVND (reference sequence). The V and J ends lost 0 bases and 10 bases respectively, with 13 bases between them. The CDR3 loop reads CASSIDRAAQSPLHF. CDR3 in DNA: TGTGCCAGTAGTATAGATCGAGCCGCTCAGTCACCCCTCCACTTT.

The chain is built from TRBV7-8 and TRBJ2-1; TRBD1 matches 7 bases. The CDR3 extends over 13 amino acids. The V segment lost 8 bases and the J segment 7 bases; nucleotides outside the gene matches: 8. Germline lookup yields CDR1 SGHVS and CDR2 FQNEAQ. CDR3 sequence (DNA): TGTGCCAGCGAGGGGGCGAGTTCGAATGAGCAGTTCTTC. Amino acids: CASEGASSNEQFF.

V gene TRBV15 combines with J gene TRBJ1-2; D gene unclear. The V gene's germline CDR1 is LNHNV and CDR2 YYDKDF (reference sequence). The CDR3 is made up of 13 amino acids. The germline V and J ends were trimmed by 2 bases and 8 bases, with 12 bases remaining between them. CDR3 sequence (DNA): TGTGCCACCAGCAGACGGACTTTAGAAGGCTACACCTTC. Encoded protein: CATSRRTLEGYTF.

This clonotype was detected ten times or more. The genes are TRBV7-8 and TRBJ2-7; D unclear. Germline CDR1 is SGHVS and CDR2 is FQNEAQ. The CDR3 is made up of 12 amino acids. V was shortened by 1 base and J by 7 bases, with 8 bases between the two germline ends. CDR3 coding DNA: TGTGCCAGCAGCTTAGGGATAGAGGAGCAGTACTTC. This translates into CASSLGIEEQYF.

The chain recombines TRBV7-2 with TRBJ1-2; 11 bases line up with TRBD1. Per the germline V gene, CDR1 is SGHTA and CDR2 is FQGNSA. The trim removed 5 bases at V and 8 bases at J, leaving 10 bases unmatched. CDR3 length: 15 amino acids. CDR3 in DNA: TGTGCCAGCAGCCCCAGGACAGGGGGCGCGGTAGGCTACACCTTC. Encoded protein: CASSPRTGGAVGYTF.